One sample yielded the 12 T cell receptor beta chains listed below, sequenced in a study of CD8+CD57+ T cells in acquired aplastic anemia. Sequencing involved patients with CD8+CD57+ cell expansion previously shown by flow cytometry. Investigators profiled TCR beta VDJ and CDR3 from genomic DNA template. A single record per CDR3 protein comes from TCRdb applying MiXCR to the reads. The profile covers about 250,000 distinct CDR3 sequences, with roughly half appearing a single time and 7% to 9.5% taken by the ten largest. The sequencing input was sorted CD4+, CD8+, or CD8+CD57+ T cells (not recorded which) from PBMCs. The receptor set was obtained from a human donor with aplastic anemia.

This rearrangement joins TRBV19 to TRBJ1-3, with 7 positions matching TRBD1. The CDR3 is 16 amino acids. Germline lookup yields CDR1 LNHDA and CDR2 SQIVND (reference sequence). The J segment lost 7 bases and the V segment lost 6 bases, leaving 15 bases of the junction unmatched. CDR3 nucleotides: TGTGCCAGTAGCGATCGGACAGGTCAGGTTGGGAACACCATATATTTT. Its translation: CASSDRTGQVGNTIYF.

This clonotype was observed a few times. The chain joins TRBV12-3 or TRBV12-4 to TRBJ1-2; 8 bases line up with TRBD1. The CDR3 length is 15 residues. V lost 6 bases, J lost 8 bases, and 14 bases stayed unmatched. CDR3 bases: TGTGCCAGCAGACCCCCGACAGGGGAAGCGGGGGGCTACACCTTC. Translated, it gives CASRPPTGEAGGYTF.

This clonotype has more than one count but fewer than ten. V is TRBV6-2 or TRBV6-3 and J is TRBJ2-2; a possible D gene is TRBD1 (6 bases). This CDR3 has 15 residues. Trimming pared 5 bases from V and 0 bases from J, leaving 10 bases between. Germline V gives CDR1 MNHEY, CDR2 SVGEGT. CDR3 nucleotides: TGTGCCAGCAGTACGGACAGCGCGAACACCGGGGAGCTGTTTTTT. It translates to CASSTDSANTGELFF.

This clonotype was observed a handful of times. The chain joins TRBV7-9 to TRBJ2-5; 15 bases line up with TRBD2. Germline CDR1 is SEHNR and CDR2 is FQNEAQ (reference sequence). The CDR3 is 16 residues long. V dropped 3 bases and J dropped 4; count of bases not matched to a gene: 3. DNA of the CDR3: TGTGCCAGCAGCTTGGTGGGACTAGCGGGGGGAGAGACCCAGTACTTC. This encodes CASSLVGLAGGETQYF. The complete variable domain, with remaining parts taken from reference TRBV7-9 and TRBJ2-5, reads DTGVSQNPRHKITKRGQNVTFRCDPISEHNRLYWYRQTLGQGPEFLTYFQNEAQLEKSRLLSDRFSAERPKGSFSTLEIQRTEQGDSAMYLCASSLVGLAGGETQYFGPGTRLLVL.

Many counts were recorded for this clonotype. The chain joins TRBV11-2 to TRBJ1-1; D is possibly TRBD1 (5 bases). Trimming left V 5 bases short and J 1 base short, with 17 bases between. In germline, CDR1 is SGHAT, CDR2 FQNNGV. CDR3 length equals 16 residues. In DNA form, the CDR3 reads TGTGCCAGCAGCACCCAAAGGACACAGACGAACACTGAAGCTTTCTTT. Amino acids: CASSTQRTQTNTEAFF.

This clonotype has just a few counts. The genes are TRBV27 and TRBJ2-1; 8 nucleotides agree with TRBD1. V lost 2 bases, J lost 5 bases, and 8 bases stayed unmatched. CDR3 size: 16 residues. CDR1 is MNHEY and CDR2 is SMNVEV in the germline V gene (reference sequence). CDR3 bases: TGTGCCAGCAGTTTACCCCGGACAGGGACCCACAATGAGCAGTTCTTC. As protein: CASSLPRTGTHNEQFF.

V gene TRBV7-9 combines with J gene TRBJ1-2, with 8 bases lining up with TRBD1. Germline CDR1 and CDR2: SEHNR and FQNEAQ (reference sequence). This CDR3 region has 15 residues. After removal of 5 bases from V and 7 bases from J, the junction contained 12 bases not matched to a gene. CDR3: CASSLRYDRGIGYTF. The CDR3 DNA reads TGTGCCAGCAGCCTAAGGTATGACAGGGGCATTGGCTACACCTTC.

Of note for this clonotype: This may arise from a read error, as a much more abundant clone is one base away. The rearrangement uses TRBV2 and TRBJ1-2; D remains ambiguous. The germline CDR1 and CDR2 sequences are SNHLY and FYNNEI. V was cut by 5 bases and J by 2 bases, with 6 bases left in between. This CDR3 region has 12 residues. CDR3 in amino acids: CASSPDNYGYTF. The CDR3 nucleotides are TGTGCCAGCAGTCCCGACAACTATGGCTACACCTTC.

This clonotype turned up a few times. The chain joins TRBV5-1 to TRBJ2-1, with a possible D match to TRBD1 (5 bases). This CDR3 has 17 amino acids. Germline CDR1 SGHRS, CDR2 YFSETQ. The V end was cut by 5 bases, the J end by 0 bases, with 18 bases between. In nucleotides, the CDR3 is TGCGCCAGCAGAAAAATACCTCTAGACAGCTCCTACAATGAGCAGTTCTTC. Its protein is CASRKIPLDSSYNEQFF. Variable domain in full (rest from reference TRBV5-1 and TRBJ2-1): KAGVTQTPRYLIKTRGQQVTLSCSPISGHRSVSWYQQTPGQGLQFLFEYFSETQRNKGNFPGRFSGRQFSNSRSEMNVSTLELGDSALYLCASRKIPLDSSYNEQFFGPGTRLTVL.

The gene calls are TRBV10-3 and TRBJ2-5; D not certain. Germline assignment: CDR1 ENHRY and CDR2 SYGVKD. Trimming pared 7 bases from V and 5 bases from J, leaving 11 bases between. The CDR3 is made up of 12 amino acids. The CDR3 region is CAIKEDGETQYF. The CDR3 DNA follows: TGTGCCATCAAAGAGGATGGCGAGACCCAGTACTTC.

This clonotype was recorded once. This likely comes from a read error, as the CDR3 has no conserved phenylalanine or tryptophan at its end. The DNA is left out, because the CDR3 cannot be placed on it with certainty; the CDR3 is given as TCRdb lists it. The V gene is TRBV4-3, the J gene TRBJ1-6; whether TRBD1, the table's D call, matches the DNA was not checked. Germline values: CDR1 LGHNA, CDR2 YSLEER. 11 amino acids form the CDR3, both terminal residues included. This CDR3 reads CASSQGGQNNY.

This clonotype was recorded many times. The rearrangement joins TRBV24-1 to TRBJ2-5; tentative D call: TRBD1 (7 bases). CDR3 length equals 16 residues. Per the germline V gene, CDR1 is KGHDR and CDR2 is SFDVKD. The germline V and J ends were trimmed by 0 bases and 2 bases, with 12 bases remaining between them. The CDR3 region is CATSDLTEGQQETQYF. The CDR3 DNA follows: TGTGCCACCAGTGATTTGACGGAGGGACAGCAAGAGACCCAGTACTTC.